The TCR beta chain described here comes from a study of CD8+ T cells in alopecia areata. Overall study context: Treated patients were dosed with oral tofacitinib, taking 5 to 10 mg twice daily. Study-level points and caveats: Higher clonality and more expanded CD8+ clones appeared in lesional than normal scalp.

The sequencing template was cDNA reverse transcribed from extracted RNA. The protocol was immunoSEQ multiplex PCR, while the TCRdb copy is restricted to in-frame clones and leaves out a portion. The table records 65,000 to 75,000 clones, 29% of them present only once. Treatment noted: oral pan-JAK inhibitor, 5-10 mg twice daily. Both peripheral blood and punch biopsies of lesional scalp skin were obtained from patients who had alopecia areata. The length of the CDR3 is 13 residues. From germline, CDR1 is MNHNY and CDR2 SVGAGI (reference sequence). The V and J ends lost 0 bases and 4 bases respectively, with 6 bases between them. In its sample, this clone was seen a few times. The antigen remains unidentified.

The chain couples TRBV6-6 to TRBJ1-2; D unresolved. The sample in question was CD8+ T cells sorted from blood, obtained at week 4, from a patient treated with tofacitinib. This sequence originates from a human donor with alopecia areata. The CDR3 DNA reads as TGTGCCAGCAGTTACTCGGGCAGCTATGGCTACACCTTC. Protein sequence: CASSYSGSYGYTF.